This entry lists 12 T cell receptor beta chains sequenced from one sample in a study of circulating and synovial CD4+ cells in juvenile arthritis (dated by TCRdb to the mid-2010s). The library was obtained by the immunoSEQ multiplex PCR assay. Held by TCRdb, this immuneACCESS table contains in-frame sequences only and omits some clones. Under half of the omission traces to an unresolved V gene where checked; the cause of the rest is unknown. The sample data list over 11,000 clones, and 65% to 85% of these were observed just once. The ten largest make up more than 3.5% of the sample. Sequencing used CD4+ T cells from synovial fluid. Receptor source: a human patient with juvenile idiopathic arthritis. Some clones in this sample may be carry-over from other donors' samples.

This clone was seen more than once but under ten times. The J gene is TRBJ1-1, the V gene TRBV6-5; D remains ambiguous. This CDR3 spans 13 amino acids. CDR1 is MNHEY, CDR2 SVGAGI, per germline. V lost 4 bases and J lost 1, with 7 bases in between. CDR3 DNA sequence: TGTGCCAGCAGTTCACCAGGGAACACTGAAGCTTTCTTT. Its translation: CASSSPGNTEAFF.

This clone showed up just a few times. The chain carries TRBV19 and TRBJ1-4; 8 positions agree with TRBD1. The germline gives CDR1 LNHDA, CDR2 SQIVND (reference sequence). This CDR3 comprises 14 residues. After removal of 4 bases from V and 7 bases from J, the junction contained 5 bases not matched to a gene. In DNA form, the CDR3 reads TGTGCCAGTAGTACCGGACAGGGCATTGAAAAACTGTTTTTT. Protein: CASSTGQGIEKLFF.

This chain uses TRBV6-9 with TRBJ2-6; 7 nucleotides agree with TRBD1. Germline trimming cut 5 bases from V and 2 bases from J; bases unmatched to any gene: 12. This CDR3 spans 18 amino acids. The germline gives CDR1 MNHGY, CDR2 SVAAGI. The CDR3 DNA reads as TGTGCCAGCAGTAACCTCGGGACAGCCTTACCTGGGGCCAACGTCCTGACTTTC. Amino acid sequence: CASSNLGTALPGANVLTF.

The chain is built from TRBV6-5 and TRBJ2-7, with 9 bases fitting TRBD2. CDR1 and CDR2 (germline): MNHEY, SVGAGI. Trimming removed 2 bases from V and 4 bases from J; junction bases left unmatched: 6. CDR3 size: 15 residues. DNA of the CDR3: TGTGCCAGCAGTTACAGGGCTAGCGGGGTTTACGAGCAGTACTTC. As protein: CASSYRASGVYEQYF.

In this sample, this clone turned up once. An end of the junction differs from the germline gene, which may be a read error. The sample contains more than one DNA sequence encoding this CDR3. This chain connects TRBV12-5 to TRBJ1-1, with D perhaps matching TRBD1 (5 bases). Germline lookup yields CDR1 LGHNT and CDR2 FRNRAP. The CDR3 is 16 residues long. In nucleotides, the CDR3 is TGTGCTAGTGGTTTGTATGTAGGGCTAAGGGGCACTGAAGCCTTCTTT. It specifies CASGLYVGLRGTEAFF.

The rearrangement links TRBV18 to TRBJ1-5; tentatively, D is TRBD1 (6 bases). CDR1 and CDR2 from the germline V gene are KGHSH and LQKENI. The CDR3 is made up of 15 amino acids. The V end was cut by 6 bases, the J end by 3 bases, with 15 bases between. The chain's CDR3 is CASSERQDLNQPQHF. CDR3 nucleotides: TGTGCCAGCTCCGAACGACAGGACCTCAATCAGCCCCAGCATTTT.

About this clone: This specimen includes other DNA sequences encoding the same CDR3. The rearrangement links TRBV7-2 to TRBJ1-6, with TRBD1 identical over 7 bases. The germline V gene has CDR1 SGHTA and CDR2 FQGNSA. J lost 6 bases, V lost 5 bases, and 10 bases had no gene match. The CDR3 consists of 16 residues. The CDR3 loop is CASSTLGTALNSPLHF. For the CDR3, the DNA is TGTGCCAGCAGCACCCTAGGGACAGCGCTTAATTCACCCCTCCACTTT.

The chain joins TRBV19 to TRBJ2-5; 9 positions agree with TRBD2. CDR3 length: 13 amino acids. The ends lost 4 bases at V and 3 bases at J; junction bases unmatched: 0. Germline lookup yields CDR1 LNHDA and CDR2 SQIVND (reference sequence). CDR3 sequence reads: CASSTSGKETQYF. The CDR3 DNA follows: TGTGCCAGTAGTACTAGCGGGAAAGAGACCCAGTACTTC.

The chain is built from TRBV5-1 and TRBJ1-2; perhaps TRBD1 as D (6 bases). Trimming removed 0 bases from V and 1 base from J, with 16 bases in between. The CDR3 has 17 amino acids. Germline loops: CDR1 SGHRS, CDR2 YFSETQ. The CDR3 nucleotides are TGCGCCAGCAGCTTGGACCCTCAGGGGCCAATTAACTATGGCTACACCTTC. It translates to CASSLDPQGPINYGYTF.

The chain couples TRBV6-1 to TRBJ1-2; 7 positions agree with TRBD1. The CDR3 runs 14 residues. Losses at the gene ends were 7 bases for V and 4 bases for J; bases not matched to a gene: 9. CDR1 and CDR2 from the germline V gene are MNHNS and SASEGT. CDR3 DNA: TGTGCCAGCACCCATACCGGGGACAGCTATGGCTACACCTTC. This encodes CASTHTGDSYGYTF.

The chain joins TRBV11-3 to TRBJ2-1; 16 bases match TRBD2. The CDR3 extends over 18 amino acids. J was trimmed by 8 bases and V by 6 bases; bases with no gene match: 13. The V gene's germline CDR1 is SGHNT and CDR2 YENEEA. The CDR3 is CASSPGTSGGAGIDEQFF. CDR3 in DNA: TGTGCCAGCAGTCCTGGGACTAGCGGGGGGGCCGGCATCGATGAGCAGTTCTTC.

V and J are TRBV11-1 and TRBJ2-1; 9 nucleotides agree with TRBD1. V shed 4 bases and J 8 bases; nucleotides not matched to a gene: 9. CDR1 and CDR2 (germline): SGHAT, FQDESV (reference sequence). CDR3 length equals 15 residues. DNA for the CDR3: TGTGCCAGCAGCTCCCGACAGGGGGATGTCGATGAGCAGTTCTTC. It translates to CASSSRQGDVDEQFF.